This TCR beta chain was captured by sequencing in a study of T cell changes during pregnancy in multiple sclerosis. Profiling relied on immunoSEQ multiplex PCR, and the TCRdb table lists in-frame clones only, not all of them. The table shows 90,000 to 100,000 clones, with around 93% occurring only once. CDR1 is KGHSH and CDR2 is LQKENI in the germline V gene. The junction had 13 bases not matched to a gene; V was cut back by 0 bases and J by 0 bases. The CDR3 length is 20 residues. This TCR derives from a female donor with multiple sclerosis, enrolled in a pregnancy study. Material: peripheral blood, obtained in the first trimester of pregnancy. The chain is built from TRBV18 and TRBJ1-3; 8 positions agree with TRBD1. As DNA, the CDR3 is TGTGCCAGCTCACCACCCCCCAGGACAGGGATCATGAGCTCTGGAAACACCATATATTTT. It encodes CASSPPPRTGIMSSGNTIYF.